Reported below is one T cell receptor beta chain. Sequencing was performed with immunoSEQ multiplex PCR; in TCRdb, only in-frame clones are kept and a portion is missing. The profile shows about 69,000 clones, roughly nine tenths of them singletons. The CDR3 sequence is 16 residues long. V was shortened by 0 bases and J by 2 bases, with 14 bases between the two germline ends. The V gene's germline CDR1 is SGHVS and CDR2 FNYEAQ. This specimen belongs to a study of OX40 agonist ivuxolimab in advanced cancers. The receptor was derived from an adult with an advanced solid tumor such as melanoma, head and neck, liver or kidney cancer. This material consisted of CD4+ or CD8+ T cells sorted from blood, taken in a trial of the OX40 agonist ivuxolimab. The gene calls are TRBV7-6 and TRBJ2-7; D is possibly TRBD2 (5 bases). The CDR3 spells CASSLATPGGTYEQYF. The CDR3 nucleotides are TGTGCCAGCAGCTTAGCGACGCCAGGAGGAACCTACGAGCAGTACTTC.